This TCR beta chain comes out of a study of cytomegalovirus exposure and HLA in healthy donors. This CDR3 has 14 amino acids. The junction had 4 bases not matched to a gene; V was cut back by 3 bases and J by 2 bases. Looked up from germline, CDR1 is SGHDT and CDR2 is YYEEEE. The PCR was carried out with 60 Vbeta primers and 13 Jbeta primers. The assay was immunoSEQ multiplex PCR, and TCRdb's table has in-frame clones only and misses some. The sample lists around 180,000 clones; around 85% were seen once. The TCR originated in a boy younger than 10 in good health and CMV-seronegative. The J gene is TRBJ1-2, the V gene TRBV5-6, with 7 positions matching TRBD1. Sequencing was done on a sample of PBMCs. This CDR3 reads CASSSDRTNYGYTF. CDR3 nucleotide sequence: TGTGCCAGCAGCTCGGACAGGACAAACTATGGCTACACCTTC.